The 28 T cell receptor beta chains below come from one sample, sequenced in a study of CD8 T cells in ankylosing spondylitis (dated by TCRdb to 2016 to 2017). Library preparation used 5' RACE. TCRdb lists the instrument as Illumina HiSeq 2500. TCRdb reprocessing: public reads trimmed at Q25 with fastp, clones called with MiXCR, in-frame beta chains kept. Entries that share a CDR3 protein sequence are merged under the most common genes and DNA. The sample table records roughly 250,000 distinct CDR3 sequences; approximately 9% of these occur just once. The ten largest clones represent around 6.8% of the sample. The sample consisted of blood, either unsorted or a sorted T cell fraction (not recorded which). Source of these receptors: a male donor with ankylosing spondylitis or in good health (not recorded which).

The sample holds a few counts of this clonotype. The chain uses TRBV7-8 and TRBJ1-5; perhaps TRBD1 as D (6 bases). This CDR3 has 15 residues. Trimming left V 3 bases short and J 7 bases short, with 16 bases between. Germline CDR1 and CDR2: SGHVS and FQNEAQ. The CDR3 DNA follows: TGTGCCAGCAGCTTTGCCCCGGTTCAGGGGCAGCCCCAGCATTTT. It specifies CASSFAPVQGQPQHF.

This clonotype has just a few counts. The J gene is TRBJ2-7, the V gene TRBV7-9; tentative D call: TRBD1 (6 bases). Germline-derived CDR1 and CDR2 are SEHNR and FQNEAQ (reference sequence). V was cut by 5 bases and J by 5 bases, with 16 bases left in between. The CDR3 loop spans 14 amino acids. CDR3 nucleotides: TGTGCCAGCAGCCCCCGGGACACTCTAGACGAGCAGTACTTC. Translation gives CASSPRDTLDEQYF. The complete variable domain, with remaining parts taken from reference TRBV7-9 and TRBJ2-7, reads DTGVSQNPRHKITKRGQNVTFRCDPISEHNRLYWYRQTLGQGPEFLTYFQNEAQLEKSRLLSDRFSAERPKGSFSTLEIQRTEQGDSAMYLCASSPRDTLDEQYFGPGTRLTVT.

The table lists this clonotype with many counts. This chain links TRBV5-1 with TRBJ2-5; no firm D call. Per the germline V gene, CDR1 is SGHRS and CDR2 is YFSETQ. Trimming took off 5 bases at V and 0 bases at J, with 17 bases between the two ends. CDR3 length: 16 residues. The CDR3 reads CASRSEGGPYQETQYF. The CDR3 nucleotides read TGCGCCAGCAGGTCTGAAGGCGGCCCGTACCAAGAGACCCAGTACTTC. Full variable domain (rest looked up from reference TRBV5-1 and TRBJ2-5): KAGVTQTPRYLIKTRGQQVTLSCSPISGHRSVSWYQQTPGQGLQFLFEYFSETQRNKGNFPGRFSGRQFSNSRSEMNVSTLELGDSALYLCASRSEGGPYQETQYFGPGTRLLVL.

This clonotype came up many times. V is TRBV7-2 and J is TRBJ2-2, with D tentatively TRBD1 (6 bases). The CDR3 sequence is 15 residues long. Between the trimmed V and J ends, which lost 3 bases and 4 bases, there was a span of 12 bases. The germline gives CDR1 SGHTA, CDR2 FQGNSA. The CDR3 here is CASSFFQGTTGELFF. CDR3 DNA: TGTGCCAGCAGCTTTTTTCAGGGGACCACCGGGGAGCTGTTTTTT.

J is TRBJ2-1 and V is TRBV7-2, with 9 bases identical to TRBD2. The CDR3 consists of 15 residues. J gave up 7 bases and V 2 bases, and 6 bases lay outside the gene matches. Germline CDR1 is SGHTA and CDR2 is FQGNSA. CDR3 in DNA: TGTGCCAGCAGCTTAATTAGCGGGAGTTGGAATGAGCAGTTCTTC. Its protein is CASSLISGSWNEQFF.

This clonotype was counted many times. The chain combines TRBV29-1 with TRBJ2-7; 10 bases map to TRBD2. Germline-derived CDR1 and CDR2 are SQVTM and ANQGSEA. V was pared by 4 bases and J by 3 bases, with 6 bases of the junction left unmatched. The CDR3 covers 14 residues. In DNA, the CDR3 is TGCAGCGTTGGAAGCGGGGGGGCTGTCTACGAGCAGTACTTC. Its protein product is CSVGSGGAVYEQYF.

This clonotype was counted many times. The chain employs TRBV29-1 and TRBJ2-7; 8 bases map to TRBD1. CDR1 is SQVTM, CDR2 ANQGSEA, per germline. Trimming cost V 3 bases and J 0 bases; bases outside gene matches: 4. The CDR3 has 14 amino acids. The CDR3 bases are TGCAGCGTTGAGGTGGGACAGGTCTCCTACGAGCAGTACTTC. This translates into CSVEVGQVSYEQYF.

The chain's CDR3 is CAISAHDKNYGYTF. DNA of the CDR3: TGTGCCATCAGTGCCCATGACAAGAACTATGGCTACACCTTC. The J gene is TRBJ1-2, the V gene TRBV10-3; D remains ambiguous. Germline V gene sequence: CDR1 ENHRY, CDR2 SYGVKD. This CDR3 has 14 residues. Between the trimmed V and J ends, which lost 4 bases and 2 bases, there was a span of 11 bases.

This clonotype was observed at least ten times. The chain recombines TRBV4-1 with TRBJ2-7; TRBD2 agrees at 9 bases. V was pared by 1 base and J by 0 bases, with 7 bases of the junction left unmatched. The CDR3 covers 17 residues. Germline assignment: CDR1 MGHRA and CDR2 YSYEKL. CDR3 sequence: CASSQARDSGSSYEQYF. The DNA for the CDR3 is TGCGCCAGCAGCCAAGCAAGGGATAGCGGGAGCTCCTACGAGCAGTACTTC.

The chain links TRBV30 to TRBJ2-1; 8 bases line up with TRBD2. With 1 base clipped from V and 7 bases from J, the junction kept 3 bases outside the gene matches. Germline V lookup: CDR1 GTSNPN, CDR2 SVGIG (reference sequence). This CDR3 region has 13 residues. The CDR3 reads CAWSGLAWNEQFF. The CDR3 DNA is TGTGCCTGGAGTGGACTAGCGTGGAATGAGCAGTTCTTC.

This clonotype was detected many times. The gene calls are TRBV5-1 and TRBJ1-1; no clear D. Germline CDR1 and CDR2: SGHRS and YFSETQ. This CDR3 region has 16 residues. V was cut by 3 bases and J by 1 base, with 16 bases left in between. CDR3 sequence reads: CASSSQSGAKNTEAFF. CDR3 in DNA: TGCGCCAGCAGCTCCCAATCCGGAGCAAAGAACACTGAAGCTTTCTTT. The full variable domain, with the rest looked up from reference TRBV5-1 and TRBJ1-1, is KAGVTQTPRYLIKTRGQQVTLSCSPISGHRSVSWYQQTPGQGLQFLFEYFSETQRNKGNFPGRFSGRQFSNSRSEMNVSTLELGDSALYLCASSSQSGAKNTEAFFGQGTRLTVV.

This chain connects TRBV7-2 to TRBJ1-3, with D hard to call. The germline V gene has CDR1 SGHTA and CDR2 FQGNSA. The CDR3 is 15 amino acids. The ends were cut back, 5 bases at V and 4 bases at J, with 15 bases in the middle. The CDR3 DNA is TGTGCCAGCAGCGCGCACCAGGCGGGGGGAAACACCATATATTTT. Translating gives CASSAHQAGGNTIYF.

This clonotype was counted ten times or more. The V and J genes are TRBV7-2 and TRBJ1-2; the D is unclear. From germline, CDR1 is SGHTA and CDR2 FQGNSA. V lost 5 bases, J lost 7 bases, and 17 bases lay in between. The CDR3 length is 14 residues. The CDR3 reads CASSPTGRLSGYTF. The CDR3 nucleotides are TGTGCCAGCAGCCCCACCGGACGGTTGTCTGGCTACACCTTC. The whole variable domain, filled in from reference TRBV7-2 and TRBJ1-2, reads GAGVSQSPSNKVTEKGKDVELRCDPISGHTALYWYRQSLGQGLEFLIYFQGNSAPDKSGLPSDRFSAERTGGSVSTLTIQRTQQEDSAVYLCASSPTGRLSGYTFGSGTRLTVV.

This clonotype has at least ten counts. The CDR3 loop reads CASSLGERGPSDEQFF. In DNA form, the CDR3 reads TGCGCCAGCAGCTTGGGTGAGAGAGGTCCCTCGGATGAGCAGTTCTTC. The chain has TRBV5-1 and TRBJ2-1; no definite D call. Trimming left V 0 bases short and J 8 bases short, with 18 bases between. The CDR3 is 16 amino acids. Germline CDR1 SGHRS, CDR2 YFSETQ.

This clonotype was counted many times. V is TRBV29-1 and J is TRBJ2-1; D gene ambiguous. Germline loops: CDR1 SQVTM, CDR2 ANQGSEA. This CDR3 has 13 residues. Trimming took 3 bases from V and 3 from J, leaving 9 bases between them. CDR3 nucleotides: TGCAGCGTTGACAGGAGTGGCTACAATGAGCAGTTCTTC. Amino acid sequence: CSVDRSGYNEQFF.

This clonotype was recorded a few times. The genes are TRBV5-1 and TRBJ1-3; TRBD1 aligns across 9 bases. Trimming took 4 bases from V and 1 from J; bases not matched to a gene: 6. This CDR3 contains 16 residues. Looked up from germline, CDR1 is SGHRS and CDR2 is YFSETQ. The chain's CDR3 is CASSTGTGTSGNTIYF. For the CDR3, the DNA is TGCGCCAGCAGCACCGGGACAGGGACTTCTGGAAACACCATATATTTT.

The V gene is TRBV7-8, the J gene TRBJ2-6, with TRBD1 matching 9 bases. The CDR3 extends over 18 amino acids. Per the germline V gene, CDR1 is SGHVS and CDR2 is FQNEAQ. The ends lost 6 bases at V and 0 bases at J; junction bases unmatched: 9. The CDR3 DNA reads TGTGCCAGCAGACGACAGGGGGTTCTCCTCTCTGGGGCCAACGTCCTGACTTTC. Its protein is CASRRQGVLLSGANVLTF. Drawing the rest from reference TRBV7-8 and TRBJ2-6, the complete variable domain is GAGVSQSPRYKVAKRGQDVALRCDPISGHVSLFWYQQALGQGPEFLTYFQNEAQLDKSGLPSDRFFAERPEGSVSTLKIQRTQQEDSAVYLCASRRQGVLLSGANVLTFGAGSRLTVL.

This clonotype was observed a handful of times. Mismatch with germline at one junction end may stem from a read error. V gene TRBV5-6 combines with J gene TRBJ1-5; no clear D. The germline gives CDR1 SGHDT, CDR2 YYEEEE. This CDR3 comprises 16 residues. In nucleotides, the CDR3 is TGTGCCAGCACCTTGGGAAGAGGAGGCGGCAATCAGCCCCAGCATTTT. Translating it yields CASTLGRGGGNQPQHF. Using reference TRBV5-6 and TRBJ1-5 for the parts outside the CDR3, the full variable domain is DAGVTQSPTHLIKTRGQQVTLRCSPKSGHDTVSWYQQALGQGPQFIFQYYEEEERQRGNFPDRFSGHQFPNYSSELNVNALLLGDSALYLCASTLGRGGGNQPQHFGDGTRLSIL.

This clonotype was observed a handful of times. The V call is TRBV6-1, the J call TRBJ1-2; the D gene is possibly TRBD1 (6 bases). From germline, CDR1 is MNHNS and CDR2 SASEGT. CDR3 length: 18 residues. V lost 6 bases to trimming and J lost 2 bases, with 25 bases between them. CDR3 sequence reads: CASSPLWEGEGENYGYTF. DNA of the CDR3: TGTGCCAGCAGCCCCCTCTGGGAGGGGGAAGGAGAAAACTATGGCTACACCTTC.

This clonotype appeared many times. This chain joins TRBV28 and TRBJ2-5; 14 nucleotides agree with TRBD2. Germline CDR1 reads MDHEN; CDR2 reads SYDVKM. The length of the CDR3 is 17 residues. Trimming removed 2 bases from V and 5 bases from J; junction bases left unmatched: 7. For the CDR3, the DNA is TGTGCCAGCAGTTTACTATCGGGACTAGCGGGAGCCGAGACCCAGTACTTC. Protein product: CASSLLSGLAGAETQYF.

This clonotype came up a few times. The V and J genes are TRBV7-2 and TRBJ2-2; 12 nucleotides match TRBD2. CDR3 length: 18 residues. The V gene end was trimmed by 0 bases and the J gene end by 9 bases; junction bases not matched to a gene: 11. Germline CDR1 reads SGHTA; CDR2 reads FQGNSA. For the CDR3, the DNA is TGTGCCAGCAGCTTAGCGAAGCGGCTAGCGGGAGGGCCTAGGGAGCTGTTTTTT. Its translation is CASSLAKRLAGGPRELFF.

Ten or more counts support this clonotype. The CDR3 DNA is TGTGCCACCAGCGTGGGGGGGGAGCTGTTTTTT. Protein sequence: CATSVGGELFF. The chain couples TRBV24-1 to TRBJ2-2; D ambiguous. Germline V gene sequence: CDR1 KGHDR, CDR2 SFDVKD. Trimming left V 7 bases short and J 8 bases short, with 7 bases between. The CDR3 contains 11 residues.

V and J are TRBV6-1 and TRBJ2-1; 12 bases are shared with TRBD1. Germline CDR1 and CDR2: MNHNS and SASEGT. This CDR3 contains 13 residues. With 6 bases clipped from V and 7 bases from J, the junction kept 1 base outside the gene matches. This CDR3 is CASRGQGANEQFF. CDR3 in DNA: TGTGCCAGCAGGGGACAGGGGGCGAATGAGCAGTTCTTC.

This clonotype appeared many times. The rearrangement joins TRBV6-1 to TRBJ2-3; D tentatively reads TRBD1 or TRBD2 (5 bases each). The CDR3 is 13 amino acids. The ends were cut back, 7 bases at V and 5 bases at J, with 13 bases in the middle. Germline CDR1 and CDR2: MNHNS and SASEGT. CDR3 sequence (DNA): TGTGCCAGCAAAGTAGAGGGGTTAGATACGCAGTATTTT. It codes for CASKVEGLDTQYF.

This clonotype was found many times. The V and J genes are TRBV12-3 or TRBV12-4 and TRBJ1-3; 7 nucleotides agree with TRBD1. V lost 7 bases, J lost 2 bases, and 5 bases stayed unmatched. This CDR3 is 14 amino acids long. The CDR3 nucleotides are TGTGCCAGCACCCCAGGGGGAACTGGAAACACCATATATTTT. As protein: CASTPGGTGNTIYF.

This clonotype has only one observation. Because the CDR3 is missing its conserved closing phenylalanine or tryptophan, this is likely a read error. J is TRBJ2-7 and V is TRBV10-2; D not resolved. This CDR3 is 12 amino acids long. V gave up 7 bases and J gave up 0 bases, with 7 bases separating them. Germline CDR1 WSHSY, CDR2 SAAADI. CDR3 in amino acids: CASMEDSYEQYS. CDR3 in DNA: TGCGCCAGCATGGAAGACTCCTACGAGCAGTACTCC.

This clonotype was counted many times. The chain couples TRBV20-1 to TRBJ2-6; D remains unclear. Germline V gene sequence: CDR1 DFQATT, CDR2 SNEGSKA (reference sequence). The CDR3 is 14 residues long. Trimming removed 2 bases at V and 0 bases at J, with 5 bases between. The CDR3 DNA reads TGCAGTGCTAGACGGGCCTCTGGGGCCAACGTCCTGACTTTC. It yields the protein CSARRASGANVLTF.

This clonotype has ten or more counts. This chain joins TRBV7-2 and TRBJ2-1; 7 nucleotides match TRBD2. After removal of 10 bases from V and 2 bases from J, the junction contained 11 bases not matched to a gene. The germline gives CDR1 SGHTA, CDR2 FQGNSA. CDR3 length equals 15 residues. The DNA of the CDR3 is TGTGCCACAAAGCAGGCGGGAGCTGCCTACAATGAGCAGTTCTTC. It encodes CATKQAGAAYNEQFF.